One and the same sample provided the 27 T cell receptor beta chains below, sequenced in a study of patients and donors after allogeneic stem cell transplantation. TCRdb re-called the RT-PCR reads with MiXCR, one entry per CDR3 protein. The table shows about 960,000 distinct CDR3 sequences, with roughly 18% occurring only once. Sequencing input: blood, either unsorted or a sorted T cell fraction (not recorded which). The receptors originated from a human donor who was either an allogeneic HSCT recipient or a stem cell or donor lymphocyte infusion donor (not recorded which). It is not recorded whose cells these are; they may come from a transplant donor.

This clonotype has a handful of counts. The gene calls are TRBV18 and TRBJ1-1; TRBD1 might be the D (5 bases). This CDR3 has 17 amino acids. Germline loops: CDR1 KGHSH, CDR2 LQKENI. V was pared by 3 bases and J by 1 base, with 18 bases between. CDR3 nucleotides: TGTGCCAGCTCACCCCTCGGGGCAGGGTCCAAGAACACTGAAGCTTTCTTT. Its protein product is CASSPLGAGSKNTEAFF.

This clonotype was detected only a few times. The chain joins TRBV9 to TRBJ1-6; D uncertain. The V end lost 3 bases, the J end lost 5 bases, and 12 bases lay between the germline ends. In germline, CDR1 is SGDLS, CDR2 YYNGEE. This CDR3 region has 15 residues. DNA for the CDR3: TGTGCCAGCAGCGCCCCAGGAATTAATAATTCACCCCTCCACTTT. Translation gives CASSAPGINNSPLHF.

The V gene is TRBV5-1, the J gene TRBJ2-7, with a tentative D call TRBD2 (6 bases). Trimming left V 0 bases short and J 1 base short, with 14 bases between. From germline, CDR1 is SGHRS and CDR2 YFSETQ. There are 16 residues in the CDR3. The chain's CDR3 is CASSLVGGRGSYEQYF. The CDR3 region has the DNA TGCGCCAGCAGCTTGGTCGGGGGTAGAGGTTCCTACGAGCAGTACTTC.

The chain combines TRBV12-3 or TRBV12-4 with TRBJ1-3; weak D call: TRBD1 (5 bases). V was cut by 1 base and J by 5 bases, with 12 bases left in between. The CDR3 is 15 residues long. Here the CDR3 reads CASSLGGPVRNTIYF. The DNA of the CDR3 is TGTGCCAGCAGTTTAGGGGGCCCGGTGCGAAACACCATATATTTT.

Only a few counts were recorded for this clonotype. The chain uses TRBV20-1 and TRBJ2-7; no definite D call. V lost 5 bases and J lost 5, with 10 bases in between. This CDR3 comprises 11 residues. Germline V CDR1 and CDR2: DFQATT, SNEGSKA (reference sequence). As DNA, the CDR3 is TGCAGTGCTCCGGTGGTAAACGAGCAGTACTTC. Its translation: CSAPVVNEQYF.

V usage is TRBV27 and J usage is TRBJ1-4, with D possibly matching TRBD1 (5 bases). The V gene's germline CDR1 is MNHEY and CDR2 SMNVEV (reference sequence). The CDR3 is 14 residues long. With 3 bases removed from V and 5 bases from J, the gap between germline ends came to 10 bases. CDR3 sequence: CASSLSGKNEKLFF. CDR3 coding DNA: TGTGCCAGCAGTTTGTCAGGGAAGAATGAAAAACTGTTTTTT.

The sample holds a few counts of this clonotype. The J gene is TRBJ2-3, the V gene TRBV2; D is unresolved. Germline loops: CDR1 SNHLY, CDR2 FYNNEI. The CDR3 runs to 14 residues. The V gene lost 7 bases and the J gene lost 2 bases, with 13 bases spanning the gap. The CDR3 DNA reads TGTGCCAGCACAGAGTTGGGGTCCACAGATACGCAGTATTTT. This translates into CASTELGSTDTQYF.

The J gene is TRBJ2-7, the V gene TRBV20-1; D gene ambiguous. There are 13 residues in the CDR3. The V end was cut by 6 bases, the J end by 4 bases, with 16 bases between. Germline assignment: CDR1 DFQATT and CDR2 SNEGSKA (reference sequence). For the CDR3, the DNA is TGCAGTGCCGCCGATGGCCCAAGGTACGAGCAGTACTTC. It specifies CSAADGPRYEQYF.

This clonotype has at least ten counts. The CDR3 nucleotides read TGTGCCAGCACTCTATCAGCGGGTGTCGAGCAGTTCTTC. Encoded protein: CASTLSAGVEQFF. The chain carries TRBV12-3 or TRBV12-4 and TRBJ2-1; D might be TRBD2 (6 bases). V was shortened by 7 bases and J by 10 bases, with 17 bases between the two germline ends. The CDR3 totals 13 residues.

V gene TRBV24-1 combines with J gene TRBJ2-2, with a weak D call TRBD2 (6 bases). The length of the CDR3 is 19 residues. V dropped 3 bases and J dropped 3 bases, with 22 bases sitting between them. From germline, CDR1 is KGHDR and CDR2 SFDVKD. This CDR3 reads CATSDARPGLATHTGELFF. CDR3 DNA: TGTGCCACCAGTGATGCCCGGCCGGGACTCGCAACACACACCGGGGAGCTGTTTTTT.

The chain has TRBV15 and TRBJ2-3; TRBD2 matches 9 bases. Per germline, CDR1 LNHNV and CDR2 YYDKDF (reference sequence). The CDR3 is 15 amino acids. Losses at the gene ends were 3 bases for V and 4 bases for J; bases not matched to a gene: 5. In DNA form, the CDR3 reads TGTGCCACCAGCAGGGGCGGGAGGGCCTCAGATACGCAGTATTTT. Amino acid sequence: CATSRGGRASDTQYF.

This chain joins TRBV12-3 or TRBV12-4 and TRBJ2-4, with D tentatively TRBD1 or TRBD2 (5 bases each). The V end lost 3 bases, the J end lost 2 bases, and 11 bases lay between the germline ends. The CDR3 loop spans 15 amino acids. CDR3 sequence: CASSLGVRSKNIQYF. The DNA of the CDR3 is TGTGCCAGCAGTTTGGGGGTCCGGTCCAAAAACATTCAGTACTTC.

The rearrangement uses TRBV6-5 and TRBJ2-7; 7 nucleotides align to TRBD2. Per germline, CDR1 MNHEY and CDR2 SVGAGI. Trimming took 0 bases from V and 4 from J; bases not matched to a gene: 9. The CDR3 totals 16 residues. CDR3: CASSYSWGLSPYEQYF. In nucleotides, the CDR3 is TGTGCCAGCAGTTACTCGTGGGGACTATCCCCTTACGAGCAGTACTTC.

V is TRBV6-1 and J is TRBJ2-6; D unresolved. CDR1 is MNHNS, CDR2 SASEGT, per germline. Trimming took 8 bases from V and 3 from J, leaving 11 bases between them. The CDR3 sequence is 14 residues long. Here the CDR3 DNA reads TGTGCCAGCCTCCTTCTTGGTGGGGCCAACGTCCTGACTTTC. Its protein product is CASLLLGGANVLTF.

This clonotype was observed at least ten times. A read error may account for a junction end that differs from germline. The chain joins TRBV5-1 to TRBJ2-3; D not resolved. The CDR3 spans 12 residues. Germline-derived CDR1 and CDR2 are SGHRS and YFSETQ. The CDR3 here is CASSLTTDTQYF. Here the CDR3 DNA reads TGTGCCAGCAGCTTAACAACAGATACGCAGTATTTT. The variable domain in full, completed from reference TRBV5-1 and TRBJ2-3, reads KAGVTQTPRYLIKTRGQQVTLSCSPISGHRSVSWYQQTPGQGLQFLFEYFSETQRNKGNFPGRFSGRQFSNSRSEMNVSTLELGDSALYLCASSLTTDTQYFGPGTRLTVL.

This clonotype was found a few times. CDR3 protein: CASSQGVTPNTEAFF. In DNA, the CDR3 is TGCGCCAGCAGCCAAGGGGTCACCCCGAACACTGAAGCTTTCTTT. The rearrangement joins TRBV4-1 to TRBJ1-1; D is unresolved. The CDR3 extends over 15 amino acids. Trimming removed 1 base from V and 1 base from J, with 10 bases in between. CDR1 and CDR2 (germline): MGHRA, YSYEKL.

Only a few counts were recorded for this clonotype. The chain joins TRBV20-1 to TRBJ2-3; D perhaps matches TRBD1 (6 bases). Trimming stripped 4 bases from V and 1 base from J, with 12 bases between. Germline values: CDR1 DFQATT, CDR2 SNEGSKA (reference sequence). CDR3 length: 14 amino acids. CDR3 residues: CSATPGDGTDTQYF. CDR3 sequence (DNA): TGCAGTGCTACCCCAGGGGACGGCACAGATACGCAGTATTTT.

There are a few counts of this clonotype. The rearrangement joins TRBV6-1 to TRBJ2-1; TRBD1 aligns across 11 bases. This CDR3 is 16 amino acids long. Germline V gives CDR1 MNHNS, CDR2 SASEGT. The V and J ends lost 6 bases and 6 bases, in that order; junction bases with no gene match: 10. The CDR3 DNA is TGTGCCAGCAGGACTCCGGGACAGGGGGTGGGCAATGAGCAGTTCTTC. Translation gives CASRTPGQGVGNEQFF.

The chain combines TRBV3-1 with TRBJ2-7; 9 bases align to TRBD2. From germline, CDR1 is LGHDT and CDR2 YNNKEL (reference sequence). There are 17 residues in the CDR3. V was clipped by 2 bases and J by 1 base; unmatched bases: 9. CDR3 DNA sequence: TGTGCCAGCAGCCAACCAGCAGGGCTAGCGGGGTCCTACGAGCAGTACTTC. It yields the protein CASSQPAGLAGSYEQYF.

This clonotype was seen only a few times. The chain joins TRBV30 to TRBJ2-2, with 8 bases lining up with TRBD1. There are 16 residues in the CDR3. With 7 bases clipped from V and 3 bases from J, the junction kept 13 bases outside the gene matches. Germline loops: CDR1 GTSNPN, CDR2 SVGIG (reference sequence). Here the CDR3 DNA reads TGTGCCTCAACACGACAGGGGATTTTCGACACCGGGGAGCTGTTTTTT. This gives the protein CASTRQGIFDTGELFF.

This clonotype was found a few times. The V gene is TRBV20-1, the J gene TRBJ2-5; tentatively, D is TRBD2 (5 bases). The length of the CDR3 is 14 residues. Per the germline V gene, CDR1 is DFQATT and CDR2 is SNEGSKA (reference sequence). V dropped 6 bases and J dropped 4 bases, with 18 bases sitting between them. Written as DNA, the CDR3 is TGCAGTGCCCCACCTCAACGGGGAAGAGAGACCCAGTACTTC. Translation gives CSAPPQRGRETQYF.

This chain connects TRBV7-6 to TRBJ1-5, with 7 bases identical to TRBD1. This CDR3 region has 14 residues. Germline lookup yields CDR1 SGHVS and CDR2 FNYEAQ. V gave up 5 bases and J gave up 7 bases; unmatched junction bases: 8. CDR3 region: CASSDPGGGQPQHF. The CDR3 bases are TGTGCCAGCAGCGATCCAGGGGGAGGACAGCCCCAGCATTTT.

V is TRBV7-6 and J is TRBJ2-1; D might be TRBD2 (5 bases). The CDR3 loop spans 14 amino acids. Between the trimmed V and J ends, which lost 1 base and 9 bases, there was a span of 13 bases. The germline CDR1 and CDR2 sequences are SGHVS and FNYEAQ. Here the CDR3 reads CASSLGLGGLEQFF. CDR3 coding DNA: TGTGCCAGCAGCTTAGGATTAGGCGGACTTGAGCAGTTCTTC. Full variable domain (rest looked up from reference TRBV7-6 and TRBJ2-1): GAGVSQSPRYKVTKRGQDVALRCDPISGHVSLYWYRQALGQGPEFLTYFNYEAQQDKSGLPNDRFSAERPEGSISTLTIQRTEQRDSAMYRCASSLGLGGLEQFFGPGTRLTVL.

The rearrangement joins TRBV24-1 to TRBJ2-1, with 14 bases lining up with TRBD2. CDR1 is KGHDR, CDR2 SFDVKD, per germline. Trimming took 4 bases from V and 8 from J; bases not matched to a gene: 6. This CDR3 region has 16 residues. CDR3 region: CATSDPGLAGADEQFF. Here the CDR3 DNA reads TGTGCCACCAGTGACCCGGGACTAGCGGGAGCCGATGAGCAGTTCTTC.

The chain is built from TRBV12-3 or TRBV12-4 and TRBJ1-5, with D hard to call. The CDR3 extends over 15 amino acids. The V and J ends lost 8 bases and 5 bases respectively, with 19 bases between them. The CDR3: CASSDSDTFDQPQHF. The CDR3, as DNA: TGTGCCAGCTCTGACTCAGATACCTTTGATCAGCCCCAGCATTTT.

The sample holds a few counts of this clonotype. The CDR3 bases are TGTGCCAGCAGCATTGGAAGGACAGGGAGATTCTCCTACAATGAGCAGTTCTTC. Translating it yields CASSIGRTGRFSYNEQFF. The chain uses TRBV11-2 and TRBJ2-1; 8 bases line up with TRBD1. The CDR3 consists of 18 residues. Germline values: CDR1 SGHAT, CDR2 FQNNGV. Trimming removed 5 bases from V and 0 bases from J; junction bases left unmatched: 12.

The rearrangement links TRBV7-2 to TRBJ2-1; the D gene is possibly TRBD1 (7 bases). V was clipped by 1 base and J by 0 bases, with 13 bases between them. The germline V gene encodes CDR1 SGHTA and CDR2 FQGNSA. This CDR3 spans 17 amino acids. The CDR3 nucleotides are TGTGCCAGCAGCTTAGTTGCAGGGGGACTCTCCTACAATGAGCAGTTCTTC. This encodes CASSLVAGGLSYNEQFF. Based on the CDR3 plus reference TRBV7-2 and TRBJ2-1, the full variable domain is GAGVSQSPSNKVTEKGKDVELRCDPISGHTALYWYRQSLGQGLEFLIYFQGNSAPDKSGLPSDRFSAERTGGSVSTLTIQRTQQEDSAVYLCASSLVAGGLSYNEQFFGPGTRLTVL.